This TCR beta chain originates from a study of blood T cell repertoires in COVID-19. Assay used: immunoSEQ multiplex PCR; TCRdb lists only in-frame clones, some missing. The sample includes 65,000 to 75,000 clones, 75% to 90% seen only once; the top ten take 4.9%. This TCR derives from a woman aged 45-59 years with active COVID-19. Sequencing input: peripheral blood.

CDR3 coding DNA: TGTGCCAGCAGCCTAAGTGTGGGGGAGCTGTTTTTT. Translation gives CASSLSVGELFF. This chain connects TRBV7-2 to TRBJ2-2; D not resolved. V shed 5 bases and J shed 8 bases, with 9 bases lying between them. From germline, CDR1 is SGHTA and CDR2 FQGNSA. The CDR3 has 12 amino acids.